The 8 T cell receptor beta chains listed next were all sequenced from one sample in a study of early T cells in non-severe SARS-CoV-2 infection. TCRdb re-analysed the 5' RACE reads in MiXCR, keeping a single row per CDR3 protein. The sample yields more than 90,000 distinct CDR3 sequences, about 10% seen once. Sequencing was performed on whole blood. These TCRs come from an adult who was a healthcare worker with PCR-confirmed SARS-CoV-2 infection or an uninfected control (not recorded which).

CDR3 in amino acids: CSTSRGPNTGELFF. The CDR3 bases are TGCAGCACATCCAGGGGTCCGAACACCGGGGAGCTGTTTTTT. V usage is TRBV29-1 and J usage is TRBJ2-2, with D maybe TRBD1 (6 bases). With 8 bases removed from V and 0 bases from J, the gap between germline ends came to 13 bases. The CDR3 is 14 residues long. Per the germline V gene, CDR1 is SQVTM and CDR2 is ANQGSEA.

The chain is built from TRBV11-1 and TRBJ1-1, with D maybe TRBD1 (6 bases). Trimming pared 1 base from V and 8 bases from J, leaving 17 bases between. This CDR3 comprises 15 residues. From germline, CDR1 is SGHAT and CDR2 FQDESV (reference sequence). CDR3 DNA sequence: TGTGCCAGCAGCTTAGTAGGGGGACACAGGGAGGAAGCTTTCTTT. Translating gives CASSLVGGHREEAFF.

This clonotype has more than one count but fewer than ten. This chain uses TRBV6-1 with TRBJ2-2; D might be TRBD1 (5 bases). This CDR3 has 15 amino acids. Trimming left V 6 bases short and J 6 bases short, with 17 bases between. Germline V gene data show CDR1 as MNHNS and CDR2 as SASEGT. The CDR3 DNA follows: TGTGCCAGCAGCGGACACCCGATAGTAGCCGGGGAGCTGTTTTTT. Protein: CASSGHPIVAGELFF.

This clonotype was observed a handful of times. Its ends do not fully match the called genes, so a read error is possible. J is TRBJ2-7 and V is TRBV6-1, with D perhaps being TRBD1 or TRBD2 (7 bases each). Per the germline V gene, CDR1 is MNHNS and CDR2 is SASEGT. The CDR3 extends over 15 amino acids. CDR3 DNA sequence: TGTGCCAGCAGCGTCATTCAGGGGGGGAACTACGGGCAGTACTTC. It codes for CASSVIQGGNYGQYF.

This clonotype was seen more than once but under ten times. One end of the junction varies from germline; a read error may be responsible. The chain carries TRBV5-1 and TRBJ2-5; D call uncertain. The CDR3 length is 13 residues. Germline V gene lookup returns CDR1 SGHRS and CDR2 YFSETQ. Here the CDR3 DNA reads TGCGCCAGCAGCTTGGACCTCGCGCCCCCCCTGGACTTC. It is translated as CASSLDLAPPLDF.

DNA for the CDR3: TGCAGTGCTCGAGGGGACTATAGCACAGATACGCAGTATTTT. Residues: CSARGDYSTDTQYF. This chain uses TRBV20-1 with TRBJ2-3, with TRBD2 matching over 7 bases. The CDR3 is 14 amino acids. CDR1 and CDR2 (germline): DFQATT, SNEGSKA (reference sequence). The V segment lost 5 bases and the J segment 0 bases; nucleotides outside the gene matches: 5.

This chain links TRBV6-2 or TRBV6-3 with TRBJ2-3; D unclear. The germline V and J ends were trimmed by 8 bases and 5 bases, with 11 bases remaining between them. Germline assignment: CDR1 MNHEY and CDR2 SVGEGT. This CDR3 is built from 12 residues. CDR3 residues: CASRPRVDTQYF. The CDR3 region has the DNA TGTGCCAGCCGCCCTCGAGTAGATACGCAGTATTTT.

J is TRBJ2-1 and V is TRBV9; no firm D call. The CDR3 is 15 amino acids. The V end was cut by 0 bases, the J end by 3 bases, with 10 bases between. CDR1 is SGDLS and CDR2 is YYNGEE in the germline V gene. The CDR3 loop is CASSVGVVNYNEQFF. Written as DNA, the CDR3 is TGTGCCAGCAGCGTAGGTGTAGTAAACTACAATGAGCAGTTCTTC.